The source of this T cell receptor (beta chain) is a study of STAT5B mutations in CD4+ large granular lymphocyte leukemia. Notes on the study in general: Main leukemic clonotypes were patient-specific, but roughly 23% appeared at low frequency elsewhere.

The germline V gene encodes CDR1 SGHTA and CDR2 FQGNSA. V shed 5 bases and J shed 5 bases, with 12 bases lying between them. The CDR3 totals 13 residues. Sequenced by immunoSEQ multiplex PCR; TCRdb stores in-frame clones only, minus some. The sample holds roughly 32,000 clones, around three quarters seen once. Remarks on this clone: The antigen is unknown.

Sequencing was performed on CD4+ T cells from blood buffy coats. The source is a human donor in good health. The V call is TRBV7-2, the J call TRBJ2-5, with TRBD1 as a possible D gene (5 bases). The CDR3 DNA is TGTGCCAGCAGCGAAGGGGAAAGGGAGACCCAGTACTTC. Its protein is CASSEGERETQYF.